Listed below are T cell receptor beta chains from one sample, sequenced in a study of siplizumab effects on memory and regulatory T cells. Assay used: immunoSEQ multiplex PCR; TCRdb lists only in-frame clones, some missing. The sample holds thousands of clones, 60% to 80% seen once. Material for sequencing was effector memory CD8+ T cells sorted from blood. Receptor source: a human donor in good health. Each CDR3 is given with its conserved first and last residue. The order of the fields is D gene, clone size, J gene, V gene, CDR3 DNA, CDR3 protein. The D gene is left open where the match is weak. Only some rows state a clone size, as once, few, many or a class for expanded clones.

TRBD2	.	TRBJ2-7	TRBV11-2	TGTGCCAGCAGCTTAGATAGGGGTGGCGGGAGTCAGACCTACGAGCAGTACTTC	CASSLDRGGGSQTYEQYF
.	.	TRBJ2-7	TRBV4-1	TGCGCCAGCAGCCACCCCTACAGTACGCAGTACTTC	CASSHPYSTQYF
.	.	TRBJ2-2	TRBV6-5	TGTGCCAGCAGTTCCCAGGACCAGCAAGACGGGGAGCTGTTTTTT	CASSSQDQQDGELFF
TRBD1	.	TRBJ2-5	TRBV7-9	TGTGCCAGCAGCCCCCCCCCGGACAGGGCTTGGGAGACCCAGTACTTC	CASSPPPDRAWETQYF
.	.	TRBJ2-7	TRBV5-6	TGTGCCAGCAGCTTGAGTAGTCAGGTCTACGAGCAGTACTTC	CASSLSSQVYEQYF
.	.	TRBJ1-1	TRBV6-5	TGTGCCAGCACCCGGCTAGACATGAACACTGAAGCTTTCTTT	CASTRLDMNTEAFF
.	.	TRBJ2-5	TRBV10-3	TGTGCCATCAGTGATGTAGGGTGGGAGACCCAGTACTTC	CAISDVGWETQYF
.	.	TRBJ2-1	TRBV5-4	TGTGCCAGCAGCTTGGCTCCCGGGCAGCCCTCCTACAATGAGCAGTTCTTC	CASSLAPGQPSYNEQFF
TRBD1	.	TRBJ2-1	TRBV6-5	TGTGCCAGTACGCCGGGACAGGGTGGCAATGAGCAGTTCTTC	CASTPGQGGNEQFF
.	.	TRBJ1-4	TRBV6-1	TGTGCCAGCAGGCAGGGAGGGGACCTGGAAAAACTGTTTTTT	CASRQGGDLEKLFF
.	.	TRBJ2-5	TRBV6-1	TGTGCCAGCAGTGATCGAGCGGAAGAGACCCAGTACTTC	CASSDRAEETQYF
TRBD2	large	TRBJ2-1	TRBV19	TGTGCCAGTAGAAAGGGCGGGGGGTACAATGAGCAGTTCTTC	CASRKGGGYNEQFF
.	.	TRBJ2-1	TRBV7-9	TGTGCCAGCAGCTTATTTCCCCACAATGAGCAGTTCTTC	CASSLFPHNEQFF
.	few	TRBJ2-7	TRBV27	TGTGCCAGCAGTACCGGACACGACTACGAGCAGTACTTC	CASSTGHDYEQYF
.	.	TRBJ1-4	TRBV30	TGTGCCTGGGAGGCGGGGGGCCCCGCGGAAAAACTGTTTTTT	CAWEAGGPAEKLFF
.	.	TRBJ1-4	TRBV4-1	TGCGCCAGCAGCCCGGGACGGAGTAATGAAAAACTGTTTTTT	CASSPGRSNEKLFF
.	few	TRBJ1-5	TRBV7-9	TGTGCCAGCAGCCAAGTTAGCGGGGGAAACAATCAGCCCCAGCATTTT	CASSQVSGGNNQPQHF
TRBD2	.	TRBJ2-7	TRBV2	TGTGCCAGCAGTAAATCCGGACTAGCGGGGGACTACGAGCAGTACTTC	CASSKSGLAGDYEQYF
TRBD1	.	TRBJ1-2	TRBV30	TGTGCCTGGCAGGGGGGATATGGCTACACCTTC	CAWQGGYGYTF
.	.	TRBJ2-1	TRBV6-5	TGTGCCAGCATGTCGAGCCCCTACAATGAGCAGTTCTTC	CASMSSPYNEQFF
TRBD2	few	TRBJ2-3	TRBV7-3	TGTGCCAGCAGCTCCAGCGGGATCAGCACAGATACGCAGTATTTT	CASSSSGISTDTQYF
TRBD1	few	TRBJ1-2	TRBV7-9	TGTGCCAGCAGCTACAGCGCCGGGACAGGGTACTATGGCTACACCTTC	CASSYSAGTGYYGYTF
.	.	TRBJ2-1	TRBV5-1	TGCGCCAGCAGCTTGGAATGGGGCTCAGGCAATGAGCAGTTCTTC	CASSLEWGSGNEQFF
.	.	TRBJ2-5	TRBV5-4	TGTGCCAGCAGCGACCGGGGTAGGTTAGAGACCCAGTACTTC	CASSDRGRLETQYF
.	.	TRBJ2-7	TRBV18	TGTGCCAGCTCACCACCTCAGGAGTACGAGCAGTACTTC	CASSPPQEYEQYF
.	.	TRBJ2-2	TRBV27	TGTGCCAGCAGTCAAAACGCGCCCACATACACCGGGGAGCTGTTTTTT	CASSQNAPTYTGELFF
TRBD2	.	TRBJ2-7	TRBV6-1	TGTGCCAGCAGTGAAGAAGCGGGAGGGCCCTACGAGCAGTACTTC	CASSEEAGGPYEQYF
TRBD1	.	TRBJ1-1	TRBV5-4	TGTGCCAGCAGCGGGGACAGGGTAACTGAAGCTTTCTTT	CASSGDRVTEAFF
TRBD1	.	TRBJ2-5	TRBV7-2	TGTGCCAGCAGCTTAGAGGGCAGGGGGAGACAAGAGACCCAGTACTTC	CASSLEGRGRQETQYF
TRBD1	.	TRBJ1-3	TRBV13	TGTGCCAGCAGCGCCGACAGGGGAACTGGAAACACCATATATTTT	CASSADRGTGNTIYF
TRBD2	.	TRBJ2-7	TRBV6-6	TGTGCCAGCAGTTACTCGCCACTAGCGGGAGCCGAGCAGTACTTC	CASSYSPLAGAEQYF
.	.	TRBJ2-7	TRBV6-1	TGTGCCAGCAGTGAAGAGACGGTTTACGAGCAGTACTTC	CASSEETVYEQYF
TRBD1	.	TRBJ1-1	TRBV7-9	TGTGCCAGCAGCTCGACAGGGGGGGACACTGAAGCTTTCTTT	CASSSTGGDTEAFF
.	once	TRBJ2-1	TRBV9	TGTGCCAGCAGCGTAGGTCGGCAGAAAATATACAATGAGCAGTTCTTC	CASSVGRQKIYNEQFF
.	.	TRBJ1-1	TRBV6-5	TGTGCCAGCAGTGAAACAGGAACAGGTGAAGCTTTCTTT	CASSETGTGEAFF
.	.	TRBJ1-2	TRBV7-2	TGTGCCAGCAGCGACCGGATCTATGGCTACACCTTC	CASSDRIYGYTF
.	.	TRBJ2-7	TRBV5-1	TGCGCCAGCAGCCCAACCATCATTGGCTACGAGCAGTACTTC	CASSPTIIGYEQYF
TRBD1	.	TRBJ1-2	TRBV4-1	TGCGCCAGCAGCCCGAAAACCGGGACAGCCTATGGCTACACCTTC	CASSPKTGTAYGYTF
.	.	TRBJ2-2	TRBV4-1	TGCGCCAGCAGCCAAGTCTCTGCTAACACCGGGGAGCTGTTTTTT	CASSQVSANTGELFF
.	.	TRBJ2-7	TRBV5-6	TGTGCCAGCAGCTTTGACAACTCCTACGAGCAGTACTTC	CASSFDNSYEQYF